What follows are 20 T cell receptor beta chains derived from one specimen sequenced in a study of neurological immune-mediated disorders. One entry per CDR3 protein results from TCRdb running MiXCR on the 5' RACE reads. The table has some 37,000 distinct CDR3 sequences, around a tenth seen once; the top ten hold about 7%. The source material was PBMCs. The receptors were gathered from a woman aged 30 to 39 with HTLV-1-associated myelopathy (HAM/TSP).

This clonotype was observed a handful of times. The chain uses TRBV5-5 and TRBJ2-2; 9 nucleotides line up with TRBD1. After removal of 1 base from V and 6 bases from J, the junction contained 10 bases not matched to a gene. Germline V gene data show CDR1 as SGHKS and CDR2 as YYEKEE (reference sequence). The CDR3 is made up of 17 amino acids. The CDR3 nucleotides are TGTGCCAGCAGCTTGACGCCGGGACAGGGTCTAGCCGGGGAGCTGTTTTTT. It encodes CASSLTPGQGLAGELFF.

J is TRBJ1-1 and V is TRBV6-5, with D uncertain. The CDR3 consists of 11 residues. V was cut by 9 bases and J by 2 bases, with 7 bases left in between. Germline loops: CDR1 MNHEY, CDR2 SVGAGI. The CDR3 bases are TGTGCCAGAATATACAACACTGAAGCTTTCTTT. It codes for CARIYNTEAFF.

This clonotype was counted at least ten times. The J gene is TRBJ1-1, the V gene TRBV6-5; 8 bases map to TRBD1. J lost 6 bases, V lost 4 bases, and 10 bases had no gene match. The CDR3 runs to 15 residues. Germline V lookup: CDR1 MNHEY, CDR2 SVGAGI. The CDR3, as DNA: TGTGCCAGCAGTTCCTCCGGGACAGGAAAATCTGAAGCTTTCTTT. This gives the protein CASSSSGTGKSEAFF.

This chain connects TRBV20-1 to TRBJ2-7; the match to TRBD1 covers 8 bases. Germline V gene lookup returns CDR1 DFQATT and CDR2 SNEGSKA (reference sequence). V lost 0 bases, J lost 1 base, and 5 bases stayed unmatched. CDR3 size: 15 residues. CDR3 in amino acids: CSARDSTGESYEQYF. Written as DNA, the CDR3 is TGCAGTGCTAGAGATTCGACAGGGGAATCCTACGAGCAGTACTTC.

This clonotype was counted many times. CDR3 in DNA: TGCGCCAGCAGCTTGCTGGGGGCCTCCTCCTACGAGCAGTACTTC. It is translated as CASSLLGASSYEQYF. The chain links TRBV5-1 to TRBJ2-7; possibly TRBD1 for D (6 bases). The CDR3 has 15 residues. With 1 base removed from V and 0 bases from J, the gap between germline ends came to 11 bases. From germline, CDR1 is SGHRS and CDR2 YFSETQ.

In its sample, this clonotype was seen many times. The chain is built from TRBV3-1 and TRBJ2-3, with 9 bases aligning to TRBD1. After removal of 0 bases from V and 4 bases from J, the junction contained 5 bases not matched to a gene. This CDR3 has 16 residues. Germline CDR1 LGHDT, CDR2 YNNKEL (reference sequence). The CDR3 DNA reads TGTGCCAGCAGCCAAGAACAGGGGGCTTTCCCAGATACGCAGTATTTT. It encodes CASSQEQGAFPDTQYF.

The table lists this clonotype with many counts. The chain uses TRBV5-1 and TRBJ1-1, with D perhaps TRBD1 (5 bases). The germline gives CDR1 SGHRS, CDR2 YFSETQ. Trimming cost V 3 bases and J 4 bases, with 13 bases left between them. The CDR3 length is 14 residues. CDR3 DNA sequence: TGCGCCAGCAGCTCCCGGTGGGGGTCCACTGAAGCTTTCTTT. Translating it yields CASSSRWGSTEAFF.

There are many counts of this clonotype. The CDR3 is CASSQEASGGGKNIQYF. In DNA, the CDR3 is TGTGCCAGCAGCCAAGAGGCTAGCGGGGGGGGCAAAAACATTCAGTACTTC. This rearrangement joins TRBV4-2 to TRBJ2-4; 12 bases are shared with TRBD2. After removal of 0 bases from V and 3 bases from J, the junction contained 3 bases not matched to a gene. The germline gives CDR1 LGHNA, CDR2 YNFKEQ. This CDR3 spans 17 amino acids.

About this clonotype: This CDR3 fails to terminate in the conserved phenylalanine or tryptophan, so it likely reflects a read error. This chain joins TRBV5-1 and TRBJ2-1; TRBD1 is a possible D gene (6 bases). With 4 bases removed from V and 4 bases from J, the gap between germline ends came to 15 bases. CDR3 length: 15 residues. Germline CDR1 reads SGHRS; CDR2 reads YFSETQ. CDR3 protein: CASSLTGMLYNEQFV. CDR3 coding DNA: TGCGCCAGCAGCCTCACAGGGATGCTATACAATGAGCAGTTCGTC.

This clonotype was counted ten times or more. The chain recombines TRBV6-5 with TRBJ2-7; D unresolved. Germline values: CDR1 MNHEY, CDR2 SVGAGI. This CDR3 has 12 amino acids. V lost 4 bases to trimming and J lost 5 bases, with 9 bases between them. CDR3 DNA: TGTGCCAGCAGTTCCGGGCCCCACGAGCAGTACTTC. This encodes CASSSGPHEQYF.

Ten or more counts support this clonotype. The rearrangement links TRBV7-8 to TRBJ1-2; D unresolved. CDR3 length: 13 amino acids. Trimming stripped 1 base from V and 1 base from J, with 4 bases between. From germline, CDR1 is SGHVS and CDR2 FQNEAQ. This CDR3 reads CASSLDNNYGYTF. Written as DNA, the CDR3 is TGTGCCAGCAGCTTAGACAATAACTATGGCTACACCTTC.

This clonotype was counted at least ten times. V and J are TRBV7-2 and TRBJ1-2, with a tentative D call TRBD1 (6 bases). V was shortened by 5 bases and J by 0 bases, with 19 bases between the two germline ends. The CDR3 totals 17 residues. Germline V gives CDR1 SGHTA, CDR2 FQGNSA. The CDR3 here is CASSPGAAPNSNYGYTF. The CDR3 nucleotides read TGTGCCAGCAGCCCGGGGGCAGCCCCTAATTCTAACTATGGCTACACCTTC.

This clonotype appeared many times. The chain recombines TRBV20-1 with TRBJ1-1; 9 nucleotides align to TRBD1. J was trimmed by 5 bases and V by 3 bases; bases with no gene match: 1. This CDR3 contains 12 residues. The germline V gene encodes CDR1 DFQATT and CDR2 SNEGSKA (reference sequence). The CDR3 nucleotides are TGCAGTGCTAGTGACAGGGGGACTGAAGCTTTCTTT. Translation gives CSASDRGTEAFF.

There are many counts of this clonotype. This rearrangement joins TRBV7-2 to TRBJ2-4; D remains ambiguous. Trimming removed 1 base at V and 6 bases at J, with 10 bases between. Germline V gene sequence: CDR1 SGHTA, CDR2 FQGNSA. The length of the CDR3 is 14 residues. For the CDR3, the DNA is TGTGCCAGCAGCTTAGGTGGGGATACAAACATTCAGTACTTC. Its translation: CASSLGGDTNIQYF.

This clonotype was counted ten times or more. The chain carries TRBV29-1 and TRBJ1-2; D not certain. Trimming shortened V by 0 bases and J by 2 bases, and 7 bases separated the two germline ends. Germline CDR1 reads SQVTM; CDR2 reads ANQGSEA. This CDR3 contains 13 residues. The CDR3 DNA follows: TGCAGCGTTGAAGACAGTCCCAACTATGGCTACACCTTC. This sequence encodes CSVEDSPNYGYTF.

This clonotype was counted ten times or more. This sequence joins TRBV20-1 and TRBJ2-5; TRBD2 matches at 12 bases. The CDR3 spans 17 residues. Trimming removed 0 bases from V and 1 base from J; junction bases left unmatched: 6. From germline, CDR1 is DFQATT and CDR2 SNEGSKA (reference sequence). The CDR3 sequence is CSARDVLAGGLQETQYF. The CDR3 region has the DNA TGCAGTGCTAGAGATGTACTAGCGGGGGGACTCCAAGAGACCCAGTACTTC.

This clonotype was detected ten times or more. For the CDR3, the DNA is TGCAGTGCTACTAAGCCGGGAGTCAACCCCTACGAGCAGTACTTC. Its translation is CSATKPGVNPYEQYF. This chain links TRBV20-1 with TRBJ2-7; TRBD2 might be the D (6 bases). V shed 4 bases and J shed 2 bases, with 18 bases lying between them. This CDR3 spans 15 amino acids. CDR1 and CDR2 from the germline V gene are DFQATT and SNEGSKA (reference sequence).

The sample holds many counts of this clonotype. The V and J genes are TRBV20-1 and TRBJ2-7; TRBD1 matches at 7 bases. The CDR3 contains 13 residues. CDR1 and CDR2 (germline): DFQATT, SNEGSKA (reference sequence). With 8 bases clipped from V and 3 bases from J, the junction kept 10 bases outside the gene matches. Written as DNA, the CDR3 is TGCAGTCTCCCGACAGGGACCCGCTACGAGCAGTACTTC. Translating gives CSLPTGTRYEQYF.

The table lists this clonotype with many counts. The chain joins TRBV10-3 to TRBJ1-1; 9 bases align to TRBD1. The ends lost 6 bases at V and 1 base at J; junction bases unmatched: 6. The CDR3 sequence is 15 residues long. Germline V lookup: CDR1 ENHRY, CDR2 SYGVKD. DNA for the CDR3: TGTGCCATCAGCCGGACAGGGGCCGGGAACACTGAAGCTTTCTTT. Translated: CAISRTGAGNTEAFF.

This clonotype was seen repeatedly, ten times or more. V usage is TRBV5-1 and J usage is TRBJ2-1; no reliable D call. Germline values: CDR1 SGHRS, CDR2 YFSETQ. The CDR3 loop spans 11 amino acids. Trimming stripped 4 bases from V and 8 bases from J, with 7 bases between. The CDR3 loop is CASSIGDEQFF. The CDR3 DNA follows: TGCGCCAGCAGCATAGGCGATGAGCAGTTCTTC.